The entry below gives a single T cell receptor beta chain sequence along with its context. Antigen unknown. This sample was taken from a study of monozygotic twins with inflammatory bowel disease. Study-wide findings and caveats: Among IBD patients, fewer clonotypes were shared with others than among healthy twins, especially with disease activity. Possibly because of limited power, concordant and discordant twins showed no difference in repertoire similarity.

For each CDR3 protein, TCRdb gives one entry from its re-call of the 5' RACE reads, without DNA. This table holds about 160,000 distinct CDR3 sequences. The germline CDR1 and CDR2 sequences are LGHNA and YSLEER. The CDR3 is 15 amino acids. Sample: blood. The chain links TRBV4-3 to TRBJ2-1; lacking DNA, the TRBD2 call made by TCRdb goes unchecked. The receptor's source is a human donor with ulcerative colitis or Crohn's disease, or a healthy co-twin of an affected twin (not recorded which). The CDR3 protein is CASSRLAGTDNEQFF.